One sample yielded the 18 T cell receptor beta chains listed below, sequenced in a study of blood T cell repertoires in COVID-19. Method: immunoSEQ multiplex PCR; TCRdb's copy keeps in-frame clones and lacks some. Here the sample spans some 210,000 clones, roughly 87% being singletons. Sequencing used PBMCs or T cells enriched from blood (not recorded which). The receptors were gathered from a man younger than 35 with acute COVID-19.

The chain has TRBV7-6 and TRBJ1-1, with 7 nucleotides matching TRBD1. The CDR3 length is 16 residues. Per germline, CDR1 SGHVS and CDR2 FNYEAQ. The J segment lost 2 bases and the V segment lost 1 base, leaving 7 bases of the junction unmatched. The CDR3 is CASSLGLTGANTEAFF. The CDR3 nucleotides are TGTGCCAGCAGCTTAGGGCTCACAGGGGCCAACACTGAAGCTTTCTTT. Variable domain in full (rest from reference TRBV7-6 and TRBJ1-1): GAGVSQSPRYKVTKRGQDVALRCDPISGHVSLYWYRQALGQGPEFLTYFNYEAQQDKSGLPNDRFSAERPEGSISTLTIQRTEQRDSAMYRCASSLGLTGANTEAFFGQGTRLTVV.

V is TRBV28 and J is TRBJ1-3, with 10 bases fitting TRBD1. Germline loops: CDR1 MDHEN, CDR2 SYDVKM. Losses at the gene ends were 5 bases for V and 3 bases for J; bases not matched to a gene: 7. The CDR3 sequence is 16 residues long. CDR3 DNA: TGTGCCAGCAGTGAGACAGGGGGCGTGTTTGGAAACACCATATATTTT. Its protein is CASSETGGVFGNTIYF.

The V call is TRBV9, the J call TRBJ2-1; possible D gene TRBD2, 5 bases. The CDR3 is 14 residues long. V lost 0 bases and J lost 5, with 9 bases in between. In germline, CDR1 is SGDLS, CDR2 YYNGEE. This CDR3 is CASSVAGSNNEQFF. CDR3 DNA: TGTGCCAGCAGCGTAGCTGGGAGTAACAATGAGCAGTTCTTC.

This chain connects TRBV5-4 to TRBJ1-2, with 8 nucleotides matching TRBD1. CDR3 size: 12 residues. CDR1 SGHNT and CDR2 YYREEE come from the germline V gene (reference sequence). The junction had 3 bases not matched to a gene; V was cut back by 4 bases and J by 7 bases. The CDR3 bases are TGTGCCAGCAGCCCAGGGGGCGGTGGCTACACCTTC. The encoded protein is CASSPGGGGYTF.

This clone has more than one count but fewer than ten. This chain joins TRBV15 and TRBJ2-5; TRBD1 is a possible D gene (7 bases). Per the germline V gene, CDR1 is LNHNV and CDR2 is YYDKDF (reference sequence). The CDR3 spans 17 residues. Deletions cut 0 bases from V and 3 bases from J, with 17 bases between. The CDR3 protein is CATSREIRQGGKETQYF. DNA of the CDR3: TGTGCCACCAGCAGAGAAATTCGACAGGGAGGAAAAGAGACCCAGTACTTC.

The chain combines TRBV9 with TRBJ2-1; possible D gene TRBD2, 7 bases. Per the germline V gene, CDR1 is SGDLS and CDR2 is YYNGEE. Trimming removed 0 bases from V and 0 bases from J, with 13 bases in between. The CDR3 runs 17 residues. The CDR3 here is CASSVDRGASSYNEQFF. DNA of the CDR3: TGTGCCAGCAGCGTAGATCGGGGGGCTAGCTCCTACAATGAGCAGTTCTTC.

This clone was counted once. The J gene is TRBJ2-7, the V gene TRBV24-1; TRBD1 matches at 9 bases. Germline values: CDR1 KGHDR, CDR2 SFDVKD. The CDR3 sequence is 15 residues long. J gave up 2 bases and V 2 bases, and 3 bases lay outside the gene matches. The CDR3 nucleotides read TGTGCCACCAGTGATTCCGGGACAGGGACCTACGAGCAGTACTTC. This codes for CATSDSGTGTYEQYF.

V usage is TRBV7-9 and J usage is TRBJ1-1; D possibly corresponds to TRBD1 (6 bases). The ends were cut back, 5 bases at V and 0 bases at J, with 19 bases in the middle. The CDR3 spans 17 residues. Germline CDR1 and CDR2: SEHNR and FQNEAQ (reference sequence). DNA of the CDR3: TGTGCCAGCAGCAGAAGGGGGGGATTGATCATGAACACTGAAGCTTTCTTT. It encodes CASSRRGGLIMNTEAFF.

V and J are TRBV7-9 and TRBJ2-7; D possibly corresponds to TRBD2 (5 bases). Between the trimmed V and J ends, which lost 2 bases and 7 bases, there was a span of 9 bases. Per the germline V gene, CDR1 is SEHNR and CDR2 is FQNEAQ (reference sequence). This CDR3 is built from 12 residues. This CDR3 reads CASSLFSGEQYF. The CDR3 coding sequence is TGTGCCAGCAGCTTATTTTCGGGGGAGCAGTACTTC.

The genes are TRBV2 and TRBJ1-1, with D maybe TRBD1 (6 bases). V lost 6 bases to trimming and J lost 7 bases, with 12 bases between them. The CDR3 has 12 residues. In germline, CDR1 is SNHLY, CDR2 FYNNEI. CDR3 coding DNA: TGTGCCAGCAGGGTAGGACAGTATGAAGCTTTCTTT. It yields the protein CASRVGQYEAFF.

The chain links TRBV5-1 to TRBJ2-2, with TRBD2 as a possible D gene (6 bases). The germline V and J ends were trimmed by 4 bases and 4 bases, with 14 bases remaining between them. Germline loops: CDR1 SGHRS, CDR2 YFSETQ. The CDR3 covers 15 residues. CDR3 nucleotide sequence: TGCGCCAGCAGCCCATGGGGGGTCGGCACCGGGGAGCTGTTTTTT. Protein product: CASSPWGVGTGELFF.

The rearrangement joins TRBV19 to TRBJ2-2; 7 bases fit TRBD1. From germline, CDR1 is LNHDA and CDR2 SQIVND (reference sequence). The ends lost 2 bases at V and 5 bases at J; junction bases unmatched: 8. The CDR3 runs to 16 residues. CDR3 in amino acids: CASSILGTERTGELFF. CDR3 bases: TGTGCCAGTAGTATATTGGGGACAGAAAGAACCGGGGAGCTGTTTTTT.

This chain connects TRBV30 to TRBJ2-7; 9 bases match TRBD1. CDR3 length: 14 residues. Germline V gives CDR1 GTSNPN, CDR2 SVGIG (reference sequence). J gave up 7 bases and V 1 base, and 8 bases lay outside the gene matches. For the CDR3, the DNA is TGTGCCTGGAGTGGGGACAGGGAAACTTCGGAGCAGTACTTC. This translates into CAWSGDRETSEQYF.

In this sample, this clone turned up once. The chain links TRBV28 to TRBJ1-1; no reliable D call. V was pared by 2 bases and J by 9 bases, with 10 bases between. The CDR3 contains 12 residues. Germline V gene sequence: CDR1 MDHEN, CDR2 SYDVKM. The CDR3 region has the DNA TGTGCCAGCAGTTTAGTAAGAGGGCAAGCTTTCTTT. It encodes CASSLVRGQAFF. The whole variable domain, remainder taken from reference TRBV28 and TRBJ1-1, is DVKVTQSSRYLVKRTGEKVFLECVQDMDHENMFWYRQDPGLGLRLIYFSYDVKMKEKGDIPEGYSVSREKKERFSLILESASTNQTSMYLCASSLVRGQAFFGQGTRLTVV.

CDR3 sequence (DNA): TGCGCCAGCAGCCAAGAGGAGGGGGCGGAATATCAGCCCCAGCATTTT. Translating it yields CASSQEEGAEYQPQHF. The gene calls are TRBV4-1 and TRBJ1-5, with 7 bases that match TRBD1. Germline lookup yields CDR1 MGHRA and CDR2 YSYEKL. The CDR3 is made up of 16 amino acids. V was pared by 0 bases and J by 5 bases, with 7 bases of the junction left unmatched.

This rearrangement joins TRBV11-2 to TRBJ2-7, with D tentatively TRBD1 (5 bases). Trimming stripped 4 bases from V and 3 bases from J, with 16 bases between. This CDR3 is built from 15 residues. Germline V CDR1 and CDR2: SGHAT, FQNNGV. CDR3 protein: CASSSGVRGGYEQYF. The CDR3 DNA reads as TGTGCCAGCAGCTCCGGCGTAAGGGGCGGCTACGAGCAGTACTTC.

V and J are TRBV25-1 and TRBJ2-2; D gene uncertain. Germline lookup yields CDR1 MGHDK and CDR2 SYGVNS. There are 13 residues in the CDR3. V was clipped by 5 bases and J by 0 bases, with 4 bases between them. CDR3 region: CASSSTNTGELFF. In DNA form, the CDR3 reads TGTGCCAGCAGTTCCACGAACACCGGGGAGCTGTTTTTT. Complete variable domain (other parts from reference TRBV25-1 and TRBJ2-2): EADIYQTPRYLVIGTGKKITLECSQTMGHDKMYWYQQDPGMELHLIHYSYGVNSTEKGDLSSESTVSRIRTEHFPLTLESARPSHTSQYLCASSSTNTGELFFGEGSRLTVL.

The sample holds one count of this clone. The chain joins TRBV6-6 to TRBJ1-4; 7 bases are shared with TRBD1. From germline, CDR1 is MNHNY and CDR2 SVGAGI (reference sequence). The junction had 12 bases not matched to a gene; V was cut back by 7 bases and J by 7 bases. The length of the CDR3 is 15 residues. This CDR3 is CASTERQGSGEKLFF. As DNA, the CDR3 is TGTGCCAGCACCGAAAGACAGGGTTCGGGTGAAAAACTGTTTTTT.